The 23 T cell receptor beta chains below come from one sample, sequenced in a study of blood T cell repertoires in COVID-19. Sequenced by immunoSEQ multiplex PCR; TCRdb stores in-frame clones only, minus some. The sample consists of some 260,000 clones, around 90% of them appearing once. The sample taken for sequencing was PBMCs or T cells enriched from blood (not recorded which). The receptors were gathered from a young woman with acute COVID-19.

This clone came up once. An end of the junction does not agree with germline; a read error may underlie this. This chain connects TRBV7-7 to TRBJ1-2; D gene unclear. There are 16 residues in the CDR3. CDR1 is SSHAT and CDR2 is FNYEAQ in the germline V gene (reference sequence). The CDR3 sequence: CASSPPLGWANYGYTF. CDR3 nucleotide sequence: TGTGCTAGCAGCCCCCCGCTCGGGTGGGCTAACTATGGCTACACCTTC.

The chain joins TRBV27 to TRBJ2-2; TRBD1 matches 7 bases. Germline trimming cut 5 bases from V and 4 bases from J; bases unmatched to any gene: 4. Germline values: CDR1 MNHEY, CDR2 SMNVEV (reference sequence). This CDR3 region has 14 residues. The CDR3 nucleotides read TGTGCCAGCAGTCACCGGGACAGCACCGGGGAGCTGTTTTTT. This gives the protein CASSHRDSTGELFF.

V is TRBV12-3 or TRBV12-4 and J is TRBJ2-7; tentatively, D is TRBD1 (5 bases). V lost 5 bases and J lost 2, with 7 bases in between. The CDR3 runs to 12 residues. As DNA, the CDR3 is TGTGCCAGCAGTCGGACAACCTACGAGCAGTACTTC. As protein: CASSRTTYEQYF.

The rearrangement uses TRBV24-1 and TRBJ2-2, with no clear D. Germline assignment: CDR1 KGHDR and CDR2 SFDVKD. The CDR3 extends over 15 amino acids. The ends were cut back, 4 bases at V and 2 bases at J, with 10 bases in the middle. The CDR3 sequence is CATSDPHLNTGELFF. Here the CDR3 DNA reads TGTGCCACCAGTGACCCTCACCTAAACACCGGGGAGCTGTTTTTT.

The genes are TRBV15 and TRBJ2-1, with no clear D. The CDR3 contains 13 residues. Germline CDR1 and CDR2: LNHNV and YYDKDF (reference sequence). V was shortened by 6 bases and J by 5 bases, with 11 bases between the two germline ends. The CDR3 loop is CATRARPNNEQFF. The CDR3 DNA follows: TGTGCCACCAGGGCTAGACCAAACAATGAGCAGTTCTTC.

The rearrangement links TRBV9 to TRBJ2-1; perhaps TRBD2 as D (5 bases). CDR1 SGDLS and CDR2 YYNGEE come from the germline V gene. Between the trimmed V and J ends, which lost 3 bases and 1 base, there was a span of 5 bases. The CDR3 is 13 residues long. CDR3 nucleotides: TGTGCCAGCAGCGCGGGATCCTACAATGAGCAGTTCTTC. Protein sequence: CASSAGSYNEQFF. The full variable domain, in which reference TRBV9 and TRBJ2-1 provide the parts outside the CDR3, is DSGVTQTPKHLITATGQRVTLRCSPRSGDLSVYWYQQSLDQGLQFLIQYYNGEERAKGNILERFSAQQFPDLHSELNLSSLELGDSALYFCASSAGSYNEQFFGPGTRLTVL.

The chain links TRBV19 to TRBJ2-5; possibly TRBD1 for D (5 bases). This CDR3 is 13 amino acids long. The germline V gene has CDR1 LNHDA and CDR2 SQIVND (reference sequence). Deletions cut 7 bases from V and 2 bases from J, with 11 bases between. CDR3 nucleotide sequence: TGTGCCAGTACGTCAGGGTATCAAGAGACCCAGTACTTC. Translating it yields CASTSGYQETQYF.

This sequence joins TRBV12-5 and TRBJ1-1, with TRBD1 identical over 8 bases. With 4 bases clipped from V and 7 bases from J, the junction kept 5 bases outside the gene matches. The germline CDR1 and CDR2 sequences are LGHNT and FRNRAP. The CDR3 has 13 residues. CDR3 coding DNA: TGTGCTAGTGGTTCCGACAGGGGACTTGAAGCTTTCTTT. Protein: CASGSDRGLEAFF.

The chain employs TRBV6-2 or TRBV6-3 and TRBJ1-1; the D is unclear. The V gene's germline CDR1 is MNHEY and CDR2 SVGEGT. The CDR3 is made up of 14 amino acids. V was cut by 4 bases and J by 1 base, with 10 bases left in between. DNA for the CDR3: TGTGCCAGCAGTTTCTCTCCCGGGAACACTGAAGCTTTCTTT. Translated: CASSFSPGNTEAFF.

As DNA, the CDR3 is TGTGCCAGCAGTGGCGGGGCGGAAGGCTACACCTTC. Protein product: CASSGGAEGYTF. The chain recombines TRBV28 with TRBJ1-2, with D possibly TRBD1 on 5 matching bases. V lost 5 bases to trimming and J lost 8 bases, with 12 bases between them. The CDR3 extends over 12 amino acids. Germline CDR1 and CDR2: MDHEN and SYDVKM.

V and J are TRBV19 and TRBJ2-1; the match to TRBD1 covers 7 bases. Germline V gives CDR1 LNHDA, CDR2 SQIVND (reference sequence). With V trimmed by 6 bases and J by 5 bases, 16 bases remained unmatched. This CDR3 contains 17 residues. The CDR3: CASSTRAPGQSDNEQFF. CDR3 sequence (DNA): TGTGCCAGTAGCACCCGCGCCCCGGGACAGAGTGACAATGAGCAGTTCTTC.

The chain links TRBV6-1 to TRBJ1-5; D is perhaps TRBD1 (6 bases). Germline CDR1 is MNHNS and CDR2 is SASEGT. The length of the CDR3 is 18 residues. Trimming pared 2 bases from V and 4 bases from J, leaving 21 bases between. DNA of the CDR3: TGTGCCAGCAGTGAAACCCCTTCGGAGGGGGGGTGGAATCAGCCCCAGCATTTT. It translates to CASSETPSEGGWNQPQHF.

CDR3 region: CASSSLASYEQYF. CDR3 bases: TGTGCCAGTAGTAGCCTAGCGTCCTACGAGCAGTACTTC. V is TRBV19 and J is TRBJ2-7; perhaps TRBD2 as D (6 bases). From germline, CDR1 is LNHDA and CDR2 SQIVND (reference sequence). Trimming stripped 4 bases from V and 1 base from J, with 8 bases between. The CDR3 has 13 residues.

This chain joins TRBV27 and TRBJ2-7, with a weak D call TRBD1 (6 bases). This CDR3 has 15 amino acids. Germline V lookup: CDR1 MNHEY, CDR2 SMNVEV (reference sequence). Between the trimmed V and J ends, which lost 5 bases and 0 bases, there was a span of 14 bases. Here the CDR3 DNA reads TGTGCCAGCAGTAGGGCGTTGGACAGCTCCTACGAGCAGTACTTC. This encodes CASSRALDSSYEQYF.

The chain is built from TRBV2 and TRBJ2-4; 7 bases are a match to TRBD2. The CDR3 is made up of 17 amino acids. Germline CDR1 reads SNHLY; CDR2 reads FYNNEI. Trimming removed 1 base from V and 1 base from J; junction bases left unmatched: 7. DNA of the CDR3: TGTGCCAGCAGTGAAGTTGTGTGGGGAGGGGCCAAAAACATTCAGTACTTC. Translated: CASSEVVWGGAKNIQYF.

The V gene is TRBV2, the J gene TRBJ1-2; perhaps TRBD1 as D (6 bases). The germline CDR1 and CDR2 sequences are SNHLY and FYNNEI. The CDR3 totals 13 residues. The ends were cut back, 7 bases at V and 8 bases at J, with 17 bases in the middle. The CDR3 sequence is CASNQDTTGGYTF. CDR3 DNA: TGTGCCAGCAATCAGGACACCACAGGGGGCTACACCTTC.

V and J are TRBV7-2 and TRBJ2-1; 7 nucleotides align to TRBD2. Unmatched junction bases numbered 9, after V lost 6 bases and J lost 4 bases. The germline CDR1 and CDR2 sequences are SGHTA and FQGNSA. The CDR3 is 15 amino acids. For the CDR3, the DNA is TGTGCCAGCAGACAAGCTAGCGGAACTTACAATGAGCAGTTCTTC. Protein sequence: CASRQASGTYNEQFF.

The chain recombines TRBV4-3 with TRBJ2-1, with 8 nucleotides matching TRBD1. The V gene's germline CDR1 is LGHNA and CDR2 YSLEER. The CDR3 is 15 residues long. With V trimmed by 4 bases and J by 10 bases, 12 bases remained unmatched. CDR3 coding DNA: TGCGCCAGCAGCCGCCTAGGGGGACAGGTACGGGAGCAGTTCTTC. This codes for CASSRLGGQVREQFF.

V and J are TRBV27 and TRBJ2-7; 10 bases agree with TRBD1. The germline CDR1 and CDR2 sequences are MNHEY and SMNVEV (reference sequence). The junction had 7 bases not matched to a gene; V was cut back by 4 bases and J by 4 bases. This CDR3 spans 15 amino acids. CDR3 loop: CASSSLGTGEYEQYF. CDR3 nucleotide sequence: TGTGCCAGCAGTTCGCTGGGGACAGGGGAGTACGAGCAGTACTTC.

V is TRBV28 and J is TRBJ2-2; maybe TRBD1 (6 bases). V lost 6 bases and J lost 3, with 14 bases in between. This CDR3 spans 15 amino acids. Germline V lookup: CDR1 MDHEN, CDR2 SYDVKM. The CDR3 is CASRRQVRDTGELFF. CDR3 coding DNA: TGTGCCAGCAGAAGACAGGTTAGGGACACCGGGGAGCTGTTTTTT.

This clone showed up just once. The V call is TRBV13, the J call TRBJ2-5; D is unclear. The germline V and J ends were trimmed by 9 bases and 5 bases, with 19 bases remaining between them. Germline CDR1 is PRHDT and CDR2 is FYEKMQ (reference sequence). The CDR3 totals 14 residues. CDR3 nucleotide sequence: TGTGCCAGTTCCTTGAGGAAGGCCGGGGAGACCCAGTACTTC. Translated, it gives CASSLRKAGETQYF.

As regards this clone: Other DNA sequences in the sample encode the same CDR3. The rearrangement joins TRBV28 to TRBJ1-2, with D maybe TRBD1 (5 bases). There are 12 residues in the CDR3. Trimming removed 6 bases at V and 4 bases at J, with 9 bases between. The germline CDR1 and CDR2 sequences are MDHEN and SYDVKM. The CDR3 spells CASSPDSYGYTF. CDR3 bases: TGTGCCAGCAGCCCCGACAGCTATGGCTACACCTTC.

The V and J genes are TRBV6-5 and TRBJ2-1; TRBD2 might be the D (5 bases). There are 14 residues in the CDR3. CDR1 and CDR2 from the germline V gene are MNHEY and SVGAGI. The germline V and J ends were trimmed by 7 bases and 9 bases, with 19 bases remaining between them. CDR3 sequence: CASKSGVYKFEQFF. In nucleotides, the CDR3 is TGTGCCAGCAAGTCCGGGGTTTATAAGTTTGAGCAGTTCTTC.